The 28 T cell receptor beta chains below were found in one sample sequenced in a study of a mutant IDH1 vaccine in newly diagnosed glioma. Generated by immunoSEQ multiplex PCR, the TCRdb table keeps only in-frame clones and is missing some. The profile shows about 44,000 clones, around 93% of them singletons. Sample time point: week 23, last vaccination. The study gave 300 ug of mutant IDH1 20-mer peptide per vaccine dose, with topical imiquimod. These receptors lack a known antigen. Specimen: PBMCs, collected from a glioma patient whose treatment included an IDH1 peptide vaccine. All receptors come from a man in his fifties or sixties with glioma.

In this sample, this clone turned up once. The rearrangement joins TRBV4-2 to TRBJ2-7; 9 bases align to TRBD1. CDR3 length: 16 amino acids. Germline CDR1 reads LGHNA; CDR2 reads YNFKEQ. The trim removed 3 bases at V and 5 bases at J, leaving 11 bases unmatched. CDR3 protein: CASSHPDRGAYNEQYF. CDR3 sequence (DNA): TGTGCCAGCAGCCACCCGGACAGGGGTGCTTACAACGAGCAGTACTTC.

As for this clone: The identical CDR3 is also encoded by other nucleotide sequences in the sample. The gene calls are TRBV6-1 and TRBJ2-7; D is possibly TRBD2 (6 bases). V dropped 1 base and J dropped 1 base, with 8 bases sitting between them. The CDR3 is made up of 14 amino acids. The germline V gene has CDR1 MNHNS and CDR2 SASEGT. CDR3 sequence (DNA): TGTGCCAGCAGTGAAGGGGACTCTTCCTACGAGCAGTACTTC. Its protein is CASSEGDSSYEQYF.

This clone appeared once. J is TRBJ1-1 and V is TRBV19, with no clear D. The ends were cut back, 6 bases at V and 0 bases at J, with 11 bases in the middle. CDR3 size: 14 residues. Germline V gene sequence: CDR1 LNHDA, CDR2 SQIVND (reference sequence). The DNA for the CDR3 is TGTGCCAGTAGGCCGGGCTCTATGAACACTGAAGCTTTCTTT. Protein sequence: CASRPGSMNTEAFF.

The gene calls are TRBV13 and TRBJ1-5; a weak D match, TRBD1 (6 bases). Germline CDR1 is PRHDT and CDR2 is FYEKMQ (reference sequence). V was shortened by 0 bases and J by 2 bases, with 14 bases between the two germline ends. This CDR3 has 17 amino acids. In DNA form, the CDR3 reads TGTGCCAGCAGCTTAGGGGCGGGGGGCAGGGGCAATCAGCCCCAGCATTTT. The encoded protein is CASSLGAGGRGNQPQHF.

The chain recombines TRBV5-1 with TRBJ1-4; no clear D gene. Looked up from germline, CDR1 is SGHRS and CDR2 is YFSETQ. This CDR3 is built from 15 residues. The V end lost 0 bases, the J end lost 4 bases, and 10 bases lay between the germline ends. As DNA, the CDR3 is TGCGCCAGCAGCTTGGCCTCGGGCCGTAATGAAAAACTGTTTTTT. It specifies CASSLASGRNEKLFF. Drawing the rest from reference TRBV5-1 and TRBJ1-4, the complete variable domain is KAGVTQTPRYLIKTRGQQVTLSCSPISGHRSVSWYQQTPGQGLQFLFEYFSETQRNKGNFPGRFSGRQFSNSRSEMNVSTLELGDSALYLCASSLASGRNEKLFFGSGTQLSVL.

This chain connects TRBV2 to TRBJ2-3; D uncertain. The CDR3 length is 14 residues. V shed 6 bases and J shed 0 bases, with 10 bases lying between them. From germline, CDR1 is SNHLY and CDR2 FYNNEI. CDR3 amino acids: CASRPRVSTDTQYF. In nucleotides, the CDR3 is TGTGCCAGCAGACCACGGGTTAGCACAGATACGCAGTATTTT.

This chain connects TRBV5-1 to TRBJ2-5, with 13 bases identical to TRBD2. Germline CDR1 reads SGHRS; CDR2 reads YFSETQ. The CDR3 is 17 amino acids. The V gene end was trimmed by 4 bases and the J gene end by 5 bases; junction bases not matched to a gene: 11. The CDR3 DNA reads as TGCGCCAGCAGCGGGGGACTAGCGGGACCCTCCGGGGAGACCCAGTACTTC. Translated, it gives CASSGGLAGPSGETQYF.

The CDR3 DNA reads as TGTGCCAGCAGCCCCCTAGCGGCGGAGACTGAAGCTTTCTTT. Translating it yields CASSPLAAETEAFF. The V gene is TRBV11-2, the J gene TRBJ1-1, with D unresolved. The V gene's germline CDR1 is SGHAT and CDR2 FQNNGV. This CDR3 contains 14 residues. The V end was cut by 5 bases, the J end by 5 bases, with 15 bases between.

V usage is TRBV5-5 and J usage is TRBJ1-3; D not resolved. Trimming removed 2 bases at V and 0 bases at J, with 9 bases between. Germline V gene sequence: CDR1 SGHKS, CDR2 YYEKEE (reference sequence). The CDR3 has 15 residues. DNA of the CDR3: TGTGCCAGCAGCTTCGGGGAGAGCTCTGGAAACACCATATATTTT. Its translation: CASSFGESSGNTIYF.

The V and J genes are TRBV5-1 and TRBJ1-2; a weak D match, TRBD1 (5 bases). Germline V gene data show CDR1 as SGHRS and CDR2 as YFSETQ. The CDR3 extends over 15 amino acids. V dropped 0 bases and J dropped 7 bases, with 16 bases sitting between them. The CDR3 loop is CASSLGGGMISGYTF. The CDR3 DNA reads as TGCGCCAGCAGCTTGGGTGGGGGTATGATATCTGGCTACACCTTC.

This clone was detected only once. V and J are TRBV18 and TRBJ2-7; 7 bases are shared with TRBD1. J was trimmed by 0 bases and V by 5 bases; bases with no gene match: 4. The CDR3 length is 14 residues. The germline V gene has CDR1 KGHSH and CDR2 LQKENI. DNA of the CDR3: TGTGCCAGCTCAACGACAGGGAGCTCCTACGAGCAGTACTTC. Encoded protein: CASSTTGSSYEQYF. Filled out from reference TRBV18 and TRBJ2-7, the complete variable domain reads NAGVMQNPRHLVRRRGQEARLRCSPMKGHSHVYWYRQLPEEGLKFMVYLQKENIIDESGMPKERFSAEFPKEGPSILRIQQVVRGDSAAYFCASSTTGSSYEQYFGPGTRLTVT.

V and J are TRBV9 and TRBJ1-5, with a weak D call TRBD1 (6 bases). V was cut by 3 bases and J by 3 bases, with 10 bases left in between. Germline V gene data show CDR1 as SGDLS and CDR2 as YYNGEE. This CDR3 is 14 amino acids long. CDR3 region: CASSAGTNNQPQHF. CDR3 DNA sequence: TGTGCCAGCAGCGCCGGGACAAACAATCAGCCCCAGCATTTT.

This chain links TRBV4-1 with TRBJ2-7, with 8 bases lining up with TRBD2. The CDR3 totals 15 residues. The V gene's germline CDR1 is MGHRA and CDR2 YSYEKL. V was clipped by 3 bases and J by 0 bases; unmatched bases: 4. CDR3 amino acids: CASSQPGTSSYEQYF. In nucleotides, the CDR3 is TGCGCCAGCAGCCAGCCAGGGACTAGCTCCTACGAGCAGTACTTC.

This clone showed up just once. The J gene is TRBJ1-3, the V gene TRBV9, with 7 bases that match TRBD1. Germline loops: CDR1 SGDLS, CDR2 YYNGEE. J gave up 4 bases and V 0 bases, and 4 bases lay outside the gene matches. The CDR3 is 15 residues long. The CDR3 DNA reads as TGTGCCAGCAGCGTAGGTGGCAGGGGGGGAAACACCATATATTTT. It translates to CASSVGGRGGNTIYF.

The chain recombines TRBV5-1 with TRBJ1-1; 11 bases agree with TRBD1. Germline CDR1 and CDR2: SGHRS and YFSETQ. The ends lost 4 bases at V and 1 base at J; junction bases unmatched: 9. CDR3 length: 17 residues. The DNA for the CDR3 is TGCGCCAGCAGCAAACTCGGACAGGGGGCAGGGAACACTGAAGCTTTCTTT. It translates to CASSKLGQGAGNTEAFF. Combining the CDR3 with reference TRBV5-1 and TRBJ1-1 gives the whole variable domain KAGVTQTPRYLIKTRGQQVTLSCSPISGHRSVSWYQQTPGQGLQFLFEYFSETQRNKGNFPGRFSGRQFSNSRSEMNVSTLELGDSALYLCASSKLGQGAGNTEAFFGQGTRLTVV.

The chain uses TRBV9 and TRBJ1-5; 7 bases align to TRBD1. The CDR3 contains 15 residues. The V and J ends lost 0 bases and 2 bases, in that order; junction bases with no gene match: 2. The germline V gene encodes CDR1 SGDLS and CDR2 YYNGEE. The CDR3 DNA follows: TGTGCCAGCAGCGTAGGACAGGGAGGCAATCAGCCCCAGCATTTT. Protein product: CASSVGQGGNQPQHF. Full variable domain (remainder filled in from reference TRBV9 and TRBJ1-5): DSGVTQTPKHLITATGQRVTLRCSPRSGDLSVYWYQQSLDQGLQFLIQYYNGEERAKGNILERFSAQQFPDLHSELNLSSLELGDSALYFCASSVGQGGNQPQHFGDGTRLSIL.

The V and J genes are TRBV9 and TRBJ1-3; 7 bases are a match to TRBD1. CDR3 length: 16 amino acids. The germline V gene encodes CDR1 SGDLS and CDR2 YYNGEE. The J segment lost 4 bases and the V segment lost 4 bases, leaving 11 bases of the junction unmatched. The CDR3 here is CASSSDLDRAGNTIYF. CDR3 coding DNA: TGTGCCAGCAGCTCCGACCTCGACAGGGCCGGAAACACCATATATTTT. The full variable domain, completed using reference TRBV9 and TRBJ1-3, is DSGVTQTPKHLITATGQRVTLRCSPRSGDLSVYWYQQSLDQGLQFLIQYYNGEERAKGNILERFSAQQFPDLHSELNLSSLELGDSALYFCASSSDLDRAGNTIYFGEGSWLTVV.

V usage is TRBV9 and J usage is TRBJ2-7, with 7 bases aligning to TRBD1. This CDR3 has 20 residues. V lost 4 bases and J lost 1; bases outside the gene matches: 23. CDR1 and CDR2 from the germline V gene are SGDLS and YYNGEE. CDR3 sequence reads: CASSPPGDRRQGKPSYEQYF. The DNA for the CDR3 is TGTGCCAGCAGCCCCCCTGGAGATCGGCGACAGGGTAAACCTTCCTACGAGCAGTACTTC.

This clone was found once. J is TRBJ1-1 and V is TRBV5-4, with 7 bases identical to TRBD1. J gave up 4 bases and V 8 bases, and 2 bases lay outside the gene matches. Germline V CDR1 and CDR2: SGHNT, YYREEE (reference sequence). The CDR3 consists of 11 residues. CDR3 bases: TGTGCCAGTTGGACAGGCACTGAAGCTTTCTTT. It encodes CASWTGTEAFF.

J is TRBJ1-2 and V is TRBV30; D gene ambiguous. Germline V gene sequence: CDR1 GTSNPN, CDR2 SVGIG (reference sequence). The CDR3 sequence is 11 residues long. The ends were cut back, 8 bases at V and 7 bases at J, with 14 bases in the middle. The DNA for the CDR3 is TGTGCCCTGAGAGGTGGAGTTGGCTACACCTTC. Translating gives CALRGGVGYTF.

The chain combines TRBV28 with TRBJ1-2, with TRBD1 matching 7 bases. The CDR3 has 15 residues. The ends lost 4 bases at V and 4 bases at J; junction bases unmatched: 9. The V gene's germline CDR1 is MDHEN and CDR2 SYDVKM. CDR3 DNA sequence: TGTGCCAGCAGTTCAACAGGGGACCCTACCTATGGCTACACCTTC. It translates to CASSSTGDPTYGYTF.

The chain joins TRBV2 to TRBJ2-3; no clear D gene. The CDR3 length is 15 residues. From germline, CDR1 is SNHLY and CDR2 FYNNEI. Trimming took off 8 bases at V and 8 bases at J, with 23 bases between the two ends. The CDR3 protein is CASSTAAPESGTQYF. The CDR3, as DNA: TGTGCCAGCTCAACGGCGGCGCCCGAGAGTGGTACGCAGTATTTT.

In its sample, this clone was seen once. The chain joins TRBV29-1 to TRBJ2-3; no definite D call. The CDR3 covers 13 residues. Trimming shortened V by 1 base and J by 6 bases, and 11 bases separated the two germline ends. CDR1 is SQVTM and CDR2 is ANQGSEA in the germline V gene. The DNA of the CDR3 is TGCAGCGTTGAAGCCCCAGGTACGGATACGCAGTATTTT. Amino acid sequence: CSVEAPGTDTQYF.

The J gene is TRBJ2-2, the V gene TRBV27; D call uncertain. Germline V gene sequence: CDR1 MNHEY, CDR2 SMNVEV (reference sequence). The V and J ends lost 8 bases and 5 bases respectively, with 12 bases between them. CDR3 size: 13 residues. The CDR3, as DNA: TGTGCCAGCGGGTGGGTAATGACCGGGGAGCTGTTTTTT. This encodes CASGWVMTGELFF.

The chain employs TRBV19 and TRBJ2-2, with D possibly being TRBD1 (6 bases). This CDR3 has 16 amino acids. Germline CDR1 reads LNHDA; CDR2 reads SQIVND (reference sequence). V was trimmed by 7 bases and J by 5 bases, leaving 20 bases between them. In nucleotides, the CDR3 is TGTGCCAGTACTCCCAGGGGCAGCTTATTGACCGGGGAGCTGTTTTTT. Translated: CASTPRGSLLTGELFF.

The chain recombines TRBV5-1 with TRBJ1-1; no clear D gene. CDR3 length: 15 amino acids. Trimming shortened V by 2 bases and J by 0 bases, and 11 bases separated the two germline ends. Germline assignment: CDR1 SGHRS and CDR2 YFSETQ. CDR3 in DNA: TGCGCCAGCAGCTTCGAGGGCACGGTGAACACTGAAGCTTTCTTT. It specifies CASSFEGTVNTEAFF.

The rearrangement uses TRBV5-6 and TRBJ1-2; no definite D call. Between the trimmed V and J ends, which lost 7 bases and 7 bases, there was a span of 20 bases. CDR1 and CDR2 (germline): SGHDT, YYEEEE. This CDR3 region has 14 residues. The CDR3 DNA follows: TGTGCCAGCGGAAAAAACGGGGTGAGGAGTGGCTACACCTTC. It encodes CASGKNGVRSGYTF.

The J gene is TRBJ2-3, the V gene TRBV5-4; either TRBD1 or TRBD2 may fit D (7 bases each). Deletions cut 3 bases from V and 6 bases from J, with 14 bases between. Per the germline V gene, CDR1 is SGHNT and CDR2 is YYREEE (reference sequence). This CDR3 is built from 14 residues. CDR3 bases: TGTGCCAGCAGCTGGGGGGGACAGCAGGATACGCAGTATTTT. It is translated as CASSWGGQQDTQYF. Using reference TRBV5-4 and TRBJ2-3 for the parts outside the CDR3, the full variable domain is ETGVTQSPTHLIKTRGQQVTLRCSSQSGHNTVSWYQQALGQGPQFIFQYYREEENGRGNFPPRFSGLQFPNYSSELNVNALELDDSALYLCASSWGGQQDTQYFGPGTRLTVL.